The 16 T cell receptor beta chains below come from one sample, sequenced in a study of molecular identifiers for immune sequencing clone quantification. TCRdb re-analysed the PCR reads in MiXCR, keeping a single row per CDR3 protein. This sample has about 320,000 distinct CDR3 sequences, with 24% found just once. Material for sequencing was naive CD8+ T cells from blood, with Jurkat cell RNA spiked in. Subset of the sample: FACS-sorted CD8+CD4-CCR7+CD45RA+ naive T cells. Every receptor here comes from a human donor in good health. Some libraries in this study had Jurkat cell RNA spiked in.

For this clonotype: The final CDR3 position lacks the conserved phenylalanine or tryptophan, pointing to a likely read error. V usage is TRBV5-4 and J usage is TRBJ2-7; D is unresolved. The V end lost 0 bases, the J end lost 6 bases, and 16 bases lay between the germline ends. This CDR3 region has 15 residues. The germline CDR1 and CDR2 sequences are SGHNT and YYREEE (reference sequence). The CDR3 loop reads CASSLGVSDPREQYL. The CDR3 nucleotides read TGTGCCAGCAGCTTGGGGGTATCCGATCCTCGCGAGCAGTACCTC.

The chain has TRBV6-4 and TRBJ2-7; 7 nucleotides line up with TRBD1. Germline V gene sequence: CDR1 MRHNA, CDR2 SNTAGT. The CDR3 totals 15 residues. V lost 6 bases and J lost 6; bases outside the gene matches: 14. The CDR3 DNA reads TGTGCCAGCAGAAGCGACAGGGTGTACTTCTGCGAGCAGTACTTC. Translating gives CASRSDRVYFCEQYF.

This clonotype was observed a handful of times. V usage is TRBV20-1 and J usage is TRBJ2-4; maybe TRBD2 (5 bases). The germline gives CDR1 DFQATT, CDR2 SNEGSKA (reference sequence). Between the trimmed V and J ends, which lost 6 bases and 0 bases, there was a span of 9 bases. This CDR3 region has 13 residues. CDR3 protein: CSASGTAKNIQYF. CDR3 coding DNA: TGCAGTGCAAGCGGAACAGCCAAAAACATTCAGTACTTC.

The chain links TRBV6-1 to TRBJ1-2; a weak D match, TRBD1 (5 bases). The germline gives CDR1 MNHNS, CDR2 SASEGT. Trimming shortened V by 6 bases and J by 2 bases, and 10 bases separated the two germline ends. This CDR3 spans 13 amino acids. The CDR3 DNA reads as TGTGCCAGCAGGGAGGGACGGAACTATGGCTACACCTTC. The encoded protein is CASREGRNYGYTF.

The chain couples TRBV20-1 to TRBJ2-5; possible D gene TRBD1, 5 bases. Germline CDR1 and CDR2: DFQATT and SNEGSKA (reference sequence). The germline V and J ends were trimmed by 4 bases and 1 base, with 13 bases remaining between them. This CDR3 contains 14 residues. The CDR3 spells CSAKVAGSQETQYF. The CDR3 region has the DNA TGCAGTGCTAAAGTAGCAGGGTCCCAAGAGACCCAGTACTTC.

This clonotype came up a few times. The V gene is TRBV6-2 or TRBV6-3, the J gene TRBJ2-5, with D unresolved. The CDR3 is 12 amino acids. The V gene's germline CDR1 is MNHEY and CDR2 SVGEGT. V shed 2 bases and J shed 1 base, with 2 bases lying between them. As DNA, the CDR3 is TGTGCCAGCAGTTACGTCCAAGAGACCCAGTACTTC. It specifies CASSYVQETQYF.

This clonotype was detected only a few times. The V gene is TRBV20-1, the J gene TRBJ1-2, with D unresolved. This CDR3 is built from 12 residues. Germline V gives CDR1 DFQATT, CDR2 SNEGSKA (reference sequence). V gave up 6 bases and J gave up 4 bases, with 12 bases separating them. In DNA form, the CDR3 reads TGCAGTGCCAACCCCGCTCTCTATGGCTACACCTTC. This gives the protein CSANPALYGYTF.

The chain carries TRBV6-5 and TRBJ2-3, with 8 bases matching TRBD2. Losses at the gene ends were 0 bases for V and 2 bases for J; bases not matched to a gene: 22. CDR1 is MNHEY, CDR2 SVGAGI, per germline. The CDR3 is made up of 22 amino acids. CDR3 bases: TGTGCCAGCAGTTACTCTCCCGCAGGGGCATGGGCGGGAGGACGGGACACAGATACGCAGTATTTT. Translation gives CASSYSPAGAWAGGRDTDTQYF.

CDR3 bases: TGTGCCACCAGCAGAGAGGAAAGCTTCAACACCGGGGAGCTGTTTTTT. Translating it yields CATSREESFNTGELFF. The gene calls are TRBV15 and TRBJ2-2, with no clear D. The CDR3 runs 16 residues. Deletions cut 0 bases from V and 2 bases from J, with 10 bases between. In germline, CDR1 is LNHNV, CDR2 YYDKDF (reference sequence).

This clonotype came up a few times. This chain uses TRBV19 with TRBJ2-7; tentatively, D is TRBD1 or TRBD2 (5 bases each). Between the trimmed V and J ends, which lost 3 bases and 0 bases, there was a span of 12 bases. Germline V gives CDR1 LNHDA, CDR2 SQIVND (reference sequence). The CDR3 extends over 15 amino acids. DNA for the CDR3: TGTGCCAGTAGTATCGGGACCGGCGGCTCCTACGAGCAGTACTTC. Protein: CASSIGTGGSYEQYF.

As to this clonotype: With a much larger clone just one base away, this may be a read error. J is TRBJ2-3 and V is TRBV29-1; no reliable D call. The V end was cut by 6 bases, the J end by 3 bases, with 16 bases between. The germline CDR1 and CDR2 sequences are SQVTM and ANQGSEA. The CDR3 contains 14 residues. The CDR3, as DNA: TGCAGCGTAGGCCCTGTCGGAGAGACAGATACGCAGTATTTT. Its protein is CSVGPVGETDTQYF.

The J gene is TRBJ2-1, the V gene TRBV4-3, with 10 bases identical to TRBD1. This CDR3 region has 16 residues. Losses at the gene ends were 5 bases for V and 8 bases for J; bases not matched to a gene: 12. In germline, CDR1 is LGHNA, CDR2 YSLEER. This CDR3 is CASSYQPGQGRDEQFF. The CDR3 region has the DNA TGCGCCAGCAGCTATCAGCCGGGACAGGGGAGGGATGAGCAGTTCTTC.

This clonotype was seen a handful of times. The chain recombines TRBV5-1 with TRBJ2-7; no clear D gene. Trimming took 5 bases from V and 4 from J, leaving 10 bases between them. Germline V gene sequence: CDR1 SGHRS, CDR2 YFSETQ. The CDR3 is 12 amino acids. CDR3 nucleotide sequence: TGCGCCAGCAGTGTTTCTGGGTACGAGCAGTACTTC. Translated, it gives CASSVSGYEQYF.

This clonotype was detected many times. The DNA for the CDR3 is TGTGCCAGCAGCCATATACACAGGGGTCAAGAGACCCAGTACTTC. Protein: CASSHIHRGQETQYF. This rearrangement joins TRBV7-8 to TRBJ2-5, with TRBD1 identical over 7 bases. The CDR3 has 15 residues. CDR1 and CDR2 (germline): SGHVS, FQNEAQ. The V segment lost 5 bases and the J segment 2 bases; nucleotides outside the gene matches: 8. The variable domain in full, with the rest retrieved from reference TRBV7-8 and TRBJ2-5, is GAGVSQSPRYKVAKRGQDVALRCDPISGHVSLFWYQQALGQGPEFLTYFQNEAQLDKSGLPSDRFFAERPEGSVSTLKIQRTQQEDSAVYLCASSHIHRGQETQYFGPGTRLLVL.

This clonotype was detected many times. CDR3 loop: CASSVGGYEQFF. The CDR3 nucleotides read TGTGCCAGCAGCGTAGGGGGCTATGAGCAGTTCTTC. The chain combines TRBV9 with TRBJ2-1, with D perhaps TRBD1 (5 bases). V was shortened by 0 bases and J by 8 bases, with 6 bases between the two germline ends. Germline CDR1 SGDLS, CDR2 YYNGEE. The CDR3 consists of 12 residues.

Note on this clonotype: A read error is possible here, since a much larger clone lies one base away. V gene TRBV30 combines with J gene TRBJ1-5; maybe TRBD1 (6 bases). Trimming stripped 0 bases from V and 6 bases from J, with 12 bases between. The CDR3 sequence is 14 residues long. Germline V gives CDR1 GTSNPN, CDR2 SVGIG (reference sequence). As DNA, the CDR3 is TGTGCCTGGAGTGTACTGGGGGCAGGTCAGCCCCAGCATTTT. This sequence encodes CAWSVLGAGQPQHF.